This T cell receptor (beta chain) was captured by sequencing in a study of CD8 T cells in ankylosing spondylitis. General study results and limits: A number of the motif variants had already been described in reactive arthritis synovial fluid and blood. It was reported that disease-linked clones were significantly enriched in matched ankylosing spondylitis synovial fluid. Clones that were linked to disease were CD8+ and were relatively rare in peripheral blood. There was a TCR beta motif, made of eight highly homologous variants, that appeared characteristic of ankylosing spondylitis blood.

V was pared by 7 bases and J by 0 bases, with 12 bases of the junction left unmatched. Germline V CDR1 and CDR2: MDHEN, SYDVKM. CDR3 length: 17 amino acids. This clonotype was seen at least ten times. What it binds is unknown. Libraries of TCR beta came from quantitative 5'-RACE with molecular barcodes. TCRdb recomputed calls from the 5' RACE reads with MiXCR, one row per CDR3 protein. The sample has more than 300,000 distinct CDR3 sequences; roughly 8% are singletons. The J gene is TRBJ2-1, the V gene TRBV28, with 7 bases fitting TRBD1. The TCR sequence derives from a male donor with ankylosing spondylitis. The sequencing sample was made of blood, either unsorted or a sorted T cell fraction (not recorded which). CDR3 DNA sequence: TGTGCCAGCACTTCCGCCGGGACAGCGAGCTCCTACAATGAGCAGTTCTTC. Translated: CASTSAGTASSYNEQFF.